These 18 T cell receptor beta chains originate from one sample sequenced in a study of response to subunit inactivated influenza vaccine. One entry per CDR3 protein results from TCRdb running MiXCR on the RT-PCR reads. The data show under 200,000 distinct CDR3 sequences, roughly 12% seen once. This sample was also put to use in a study of T cells expressing NK-cell markers. This second report adds: Libraries used 5'RACE template switching adding universal primer site and UMIs.

Sequences were derived from CD8+ T cells sorted from PBMCs, sampled approximately 13 days after vaccination. All receptors come from a man in his fifties who received an inactivated influenza vaccine.

This clonotype was counted at least ten times. V usage is TRBV12-3 or TRBV12-4 and J usage is TRBJ2-7; D ambiguous. The CDR3 is 11 residues long. Trimming took off 5 bases at V and 4 bases at J, with 6 bases between the two ends. CDR3: CASSLEYEQYF. CDR3 bases: TGTGCCAGCAGTCTGGAGTACGAGCAGTACTTC.

This clonotype has only a few counts. This chain connects TRBV28 to TRBJ2-7; no clear D. There are 16 residues in the CDR3. Per germline, CDR1 MDHEN and CDR2 SYDVKM. V was clipped by 3 bases and J by 3 bases, with 18 bases between them. The CDR3 bases are TGTGCCAGCAGTTTGGGCTGGGGTGAAATAGACTACGAGCAGTACTTC. Translating it yields CASSLGWGEIDYEQYF. Full variable domain (remainder filled in from reference TRBV28 and TRBJ2-7): DVKVTQSSRYLVKRTGEKVFLECVQDMDHENMFWYRQDPGLGLRLIYFSYDVKMKEKGDIPEGYSVSREKKERFSLILESASTNQTSMYLCASSLGWGEIDYEQYFGPGTRLTVT.

This clonotype has more than one count but fewer than ten. This chain connects TRBV18 to TRBJ2-1; TRBD2 agrees at 11 bases. This CDR3 comprises 17 residues. The junction had 6 bases not matched to a gene; V was cut back by 0 bases and J by 5 bases. Germline lookup yields CDR1 KGHSH and CDR2 LQKENI. CDR3: CASSPPLAGGVHNEQFF. As DNA, the CDR3 is TGTGCCAGCTCACCACCGCTAGCGGGGGGTGTCCACAATGAGCAGTTCTTC. Combining the CDR3 with reference TRBV18 and TRBJ2-1 gives the whole variable domain NAGVMQNPRHLVRRRGQEARLRCSPMKGHSHVYWYRQLPEEGLKFMVYLQKENIIDESGMPKERFSAEFPKEGPSILRIQQVVRGDSAAYFCASSPPLAGGVHNEQFFGPGTRLTVL.

The chain employs TRBV5-1 and TRBJ2-3; 8 nucleotides line up with TRBD2. The CDR3 covers 16 residues. Germline V gene lookup returns CDR1 SGHRS and CDR2 YFSETQ. After removal of 0 bases from V and 2 bases from J, the junction contained 5 bases not matched to a gene. The CDR3 spells CASSLVAGGLTDTQYF. Written as DNA, the CDR3 is TGCGCCAGCAGCTTGGTTGCGGGAGGACTCACAGATACGCAGTATTTT.

A few counts support this clonotype. J is TRBJ2-2 and V is TRBV30; a possible D gene is TRBD1 (5 bases). Per germline, CDR1 GTSNPN and CDR2 SVGIG (reference sequence). The CDR3 has 14 amino acids. V lost 0 bases to trimming and J lost 10 bases, with 15 bases between them. DNA for the CDR3: TGTGCCTGGAGTGTACCAGGGATACTTGAGGAGCTGTTTTTT. This translates into CAWSVPGILEELFF.

The V call is TRBV6-1, the J call TRBJ2-3, with TRBD2 as a possible D gene (7 bases). CDR1 MNHNS and CDR2 SASEGT come from the germline V gene. The CDR3 extends over 16 amino acids. The V end was cut by 6 bases, the J end by 0 bases, with 16 bases between. The CDR3 region has the DNA TGTGCCAGCAGCCCTTACCGGGGGGCTAGCACAGATACGCAGTATTTT. It yields the protein CASSPYRGASTDTQYF.

J is TRBJ1-1 and V is TRBV4-3, with D unclear. The CDR3 has 16 amino acids. The germline CDR1 and CDR2 sequences are LGHNA and YSLEER. V was trimmed by 1 base and J by 1 base, leaving 13 bases between them. CDR3 bases: TGCGCCAGCAGCCAAGTCCTAAGGGCGGAGAACACTGAAGCTTTCTTT. Its protein is CASSQVLRAENTEAFF.

This clonotype showed up many times. The chain employs TRBV5-1 and TRBJ1-1; 8 positions match TRBD1. CDR3 size: 16 residues. The V and J ends lost 0 bases and 1 base, in that order; junction bases with no gene match: 5. Germline loops: CDR1 SGHRS, CDR2 YFSETQ. CDR3 bases: TGCGCCAGCAGCTTGGCTCAGGGGGCGAAGAACACTGAAGCTTTCTTT. It translates to CASSLAQGAKNTEAFF.

This clonotype has a count of ten or more. The gene calls are TRBV7-8 and TRBJ2-7, with D uncertain. Germline CDR1 and CDR2: SGHVS and FQNEAQ. Trimming took off 3 bases at V and 2 bases at J, with 11 bases between the two ends. CDR3 length: 14 residues. CDR3 bases: TGTGCCAGCAGCTTTTCCGGCGGAGCCTACGAGCAGTACTTC. Its protein product is CASSFSGGAYEQYF.

This clonotype was counted at least ten times. This chain uses TRBV5-6 with TRBJ2-7, with D maybe TRBD1 (6 bases). Germline V gene lookup returns CDR1 SGHDT and CDR2 YYEEEE. This CDR3 has 14 amino acids. Trimming took off 0 bases at V and 3 bases at J, with 10 bases between the two ends. The CDR3 sequence is CASSLGQAIYEQYF. The DNA of the CDR3 is TGTGCCAGCAGCTTGGGACAGGCCATCTACGAGCAGTACTTC.

This clonotype came up a few times. The rearrangement joins TRBV20-1 to TRBJ2-7; D remains unclear. CDR3 size: 12 residues. Germline values: CDR1 DFQATT, CDR2 SNEGSKA (reference sequence). Trimming pared 0 bases from V and 4 bases from J, leaving 7 bases between. The CDR3 loop is CSARDPKYEQYF. As DNA, the CDR3 is TGCAGTGCTAGAGACCCCAAGTACGAGCAGTACTTC.

This chain uses TRBV12-3 or TRBV12-4 with TRBJ2-4; TRBD2 matches 7 bases. This CDR3 region has 15 residues. Losses at the gene ends were 6 bases for V and 6 bases for J; bases not matched to a gene: 11. The CDR3 DNA reads TGTGCCAGCAGCCCTTCGGACTGGGGGGGAAACATTCAGTACTTC. Translating gives CASSPSDWGGNIQYF.

Only a few counts were recorded for this clonotype. This chain uses TRBV11-2 with TRBJ2-7; tentatively, D is TRBD2 (5 bases). The CDR3 runs to 12 residues. Germline lookup yields CDR1 SGHAT and CDR2 FQNNGV. The V and J ends lost 5 bases and 6 bases respectively, with 11 bases between them. The CDR3 DNA reads as TGTGCCAGCAGCGAGGGATGGCGCGAGCAGTACTTC. Encoded protein: CASSEGWREQYF.

This clonotype was counted ten times or more. The chain links TRBV28 to TRBJ2-2; 7 nucleotides line up with TRBD1. V lost 7 bases to trimming and J lost 7 bases; unmatched junction nucleotides: 12. CDR1 is MDHEN, CDR2 SYDVKM, per germline. This CDR3 is 15 amino acids long. DNA of the CDR3: TGTGCCAGCAAGACAGACAGGGACAGAAACGGGGAGCTGTTTTTT. Encoded protein: CASKTDRDRNGELFF.

The rearrangement joins TRBV12-3 or TRBV12-4 to TRBJ2-1; 7 nucleotides line up with TRBD2. After removal of 7 bases from V and 4 bases from J, the junction contained 10 bases not matched to a gene. This CDR3 is built from 15 residues. The CDR3 is CASTTGTMLYNEQFF. As DNA, the CDR3 is TGTGCCAGCACCACCGGGACTATGCTTTACAATGAGCAGTTCTTC.

This clonotype was counted between two and nine times. The chain recombines TRBV5-6 with TRBJ2-1; no reliable D call. The germline V and J ends were trimmed by 2 bases and 4 bases, with 7 bases remaining between them. Per germline, CDR1 SGHDT and CDR2 YYEEEE. The CDR3 is made up of 13 amino acids. CDR3 region: CASSFLDYNEQFF. The DNA for the CDR3 is TGTGCCAGCAGCTTTCTTGATTACAATGAGCAGTTCTTC. The full variable domain, with the rest looked up from reference TRBV5-6 and TRBJ2-1, is DAGVTQSPTHLIKTRGQQVTLRCSPKSGHDTVSWYQQALGQGPQFIFQYYEEEERQRGNFPDRFSGHQFPNYSSELNVNALLLGDSALYLCASSFLDYNEQFFGPGTRLTVL.

V and J are TRBV9 and TRBJ1-2; D gene ambiguous. Germline-derived CDR1 and CDR2 are SGDLS and YYNGEE. Between the trimmed V and J ends, which lost 0 bases and 6 bases, there was a span of 12 bases. This CDR3 region has 14 residues. CDR3 sequence (DNA): TGTGCCAGCAGCGTAGCCGCAGCCTCCCATGGCTACACCTTC. Protein sequence: CASSVAAASHGYTF.

The CDR3 region is CASSFGRAYNEQFF. The CDR3 DNA reads TGTGCCAGCAGTTTTGGCAGAGCCTACAATGAGCAGTTCTTC. The chain combines TRBV27 with TRBJ2-1, with no clear D. Germline values: CDR1 MNHEY, CDR2 SMNVEV (reference sequence). The CDR3 is made up of 14 amino acids. V lost 3 bases to trimming and J lost 2 bases, with 8 bases between them.